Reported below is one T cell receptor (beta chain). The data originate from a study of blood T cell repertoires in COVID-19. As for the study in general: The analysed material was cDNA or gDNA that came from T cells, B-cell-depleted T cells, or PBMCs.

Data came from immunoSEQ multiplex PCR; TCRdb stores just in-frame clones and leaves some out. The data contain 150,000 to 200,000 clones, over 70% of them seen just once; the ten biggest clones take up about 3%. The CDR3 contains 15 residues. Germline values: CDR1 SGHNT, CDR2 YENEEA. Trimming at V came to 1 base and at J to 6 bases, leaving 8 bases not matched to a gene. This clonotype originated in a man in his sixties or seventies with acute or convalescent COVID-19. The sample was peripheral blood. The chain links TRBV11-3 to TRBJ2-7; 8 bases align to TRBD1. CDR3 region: CASSLVTQGAVEQYF. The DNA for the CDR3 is TGTGCCAGCAGCTTAGTTACGCAGGGGGCAGTCGAGCAGTACTTC.